The rows below give T cell receptor beta chains drawn from one sample of a study of blood T cells in healthy people across ages. Each CDR3 protein is one row after TCRdb ran MiXCR on the 5' RACE reads. The data show about 970,000 distinct CDR3 sequences, about 53% seen once. Sequenced material: blood. The receptors derive from a woman aged 60-75 years in good health. The CDR3 runs from the conserved cysteine through the conserved F or W. Fields, in order: CDR3 protein, CDR3 DNA, D gene, V gene, clone size, J gene. A D gene is named only where the DNA matches it firmly. Expanded clones get a size class; other rows say once, few or many, or leave the size out.

CDR3: CASLPFLGGGRNSYEQYF
DNA: TGTGCCAGCCTCCCCTTCCTCGGAGGAGGGCGAAACTCCTACGAGCAGTACTTC
D: NA
V: TRBV12-3/TRBV12-4
size: few
J: TRBJ2-7

CDR3: CASSEGARVLFYEQYF
DNA: TGTGCCAGCAGTGAGGGGGCCAGGGTACTTTTCTACGAGCAGTACTTC
D: NA
V: TRBV2
size: NA
J: TRBJ2-7

CDR3: CASSQVRGQIFLGLSKGANVLTF
DNA: TGTGCCAGCAGCCAAGTTAGGGGACAGATCTTTCTTGGGCTCTCGAAGGGGGCCAACGTCCTGACTTTC
D: TRBD1
V: TRBV3-1
size: few
J: TRBJ2-6

CDR3: CASSLGPPGAGYTF
DNA: TGTGCCAGCAGTTTGGGACCGCCTGGGGCTGGCTACACCTTC
D: NA
V: TRBV12-3/TRBV12-4
size: NA
J: TRBJ1-2

CDR3: CASSLGPGPVRGIQETQYF
DNA: TGTGCCAGCAGCTTAGGCCCGGGGCCGGTCAGGGGGATCCAAGAGACCCAGTACTTC
D: TRBD1
V: TRBV7-2
size: NA
J: TRBJ2-5

CDR3: CASSYSEWGRNYGYTF
DNA: TGTGCCAGCAGTTATTCCGAGTGGGGGCGCAACTATGGCTACACCTTC
D: NA
V: TRBV6-5
size: few
J: TRBJ1-2

CDR3: CASSWGTMNTGELFF
DNA: TGTGCCAGCAGCTGGGGGACAATGAACACCGGGGAGCTGTTTTTT
D: NA
V: TRBV7-6
size: NA
J: TRBJ2-2

CDR3: CASSPPPLAGDLHEQYF
DNA: TGTGCCAGCAGTCCACCCCCACTAGCGGGAGATCTCCACGAGCAGTACTTC
D: TRBD2
V: TRBV28
size: NA
J: TRBJ2-7

CDR3: CASSLDSPTTDTQYF
DNA: TGCGCCAGCAGCTTGGATTCCCCCACCACAGATACGCAGTATTTT
D: NA
V: TRBV5-1
size: NA
J: TRBJ2-3

CDR3: CASSNGYSNQPQHF
DNA: TGTGCCAGCAGCAACGGGTATAGCAATCAGCCCCAGCATTTT
D: NA
V: TRBV7-9
size: NA
J: TRBJ1-5

CDR3: CSVGTAEVGCTF
DNA: TGCAGCGTTGGGACGGCCGAAGTGGGCTGCACCTTC
D: NA
V: TRBV29-1
size: NA
J: TRBJ1-2

CDR3: CASSQTGLATWGTDTQYF
DNA: TGCGCCAGCAGCCAAACCGGACTAGCGACGTGGGGCACAGATACGCAGTATTTT
D: TRBD2
V: TRBV4-1
size: NA
J: TRBJ2-3

CDR3: CASSLGGGSGYTF
DNA: TGTGCCAGCAGCTTAGGGGGGGGGTCTGGCTACACCTTC
D: NA
V: TRBV7-6
size: NA
J: TRBJ1-2

CDR3: CSARTSGRISSYNEQFF
DNA: TGCAGTGCTAGGACTAGCGGGAGGATTAGCTCCTACAATGAGCAGTTCTTC
D: TRBD2
V: TRBV20-1
size: NA
J: TRBJ2-1

CDR3: CASSDNTRGGRQPQHF
DNA: TGTGCCAGCAGCGACAATACCAGGGGTGGTCGTCAGCCCCAGCATTTT
D: NA
V: TRBV2
size: NA
J: TRBJ1-5

CDR3: CATGPEDTQYF
DNA: TGTGCCACCGGCCCCGAAGATACGCAGTATTTT
D: NA
V: TRBV24-1
size: NA
J: TRBJ2-3

CDR3: CASSRRGELFF
DNA: TGTGCCAGCTCTCGGCGCGGGGAGCTGTTTTTT
D: NA
V: TRBV2
size: few
J: TRBJ2-2

CDR3: CASSLAGQGLDTQYF
DNA: TGTGCCAGCAGCCTCGCGGGACAGGGTTTAGATACGCAGTATTTT
D: TRBD1
V: TRBV14
size: NA
J: TRBJ2-3

CDR3: CASSPGLFGDTQYF
DNA: TGTGCCAGCAGCCCGGGACTCTTTGGGGATACGCAGTATTTT
D: NA
V: TRBV7-2
size: few
J: TRBJ2-3

CDR3: CSAIRTSGSYNEQFF
DNA: TGCAGCGCTATACGGACTAGCGGCAGTTACAATGAGCAGTTCTTC
D: TRBD2
V: TRBV20-1
size: NA
J: TRBJ2-1

CDR3: CASRPRGYEQYF
DNA: TGTGCCAGCAGACCCAGGGGCTACGAGCAGTACTTC
D: NA
V: TRBV6-1
size: few
J: TRBJ2-7

CDR3: CSARDRATTNEKLFF
DNA: TGCAGCGCTAGGGACAGGGCTACAACTAATGAAAAACTGTTTTTT
D: TRBD1
V: TRBV29-1
size: NA
J: TRBJ1-4

CDR3: CSAREQGWGVEQYF
DNA: TGCAGTGCTAGAGAACAGGGATGGGGGGTCGAGCAGTACTTC
D: NA
V: TRBV20-1
size: NA
J: TRBJ2-7

CDR3: CASSQGGNGQGQYF
DNA: TGTGCCAGCAGCCAAGGGGGGAACGGACAAGGGCAGTACTTC
D: NA
V: TRBV4-2
size: NA
J: TRBJ2-7

CDR3: CATSRDLRSDTQYF
DNA: TGTGCCACCAGCAGAGATTTGAGGTCCGATACGCAGTATTTT
D: NA
V: TRBV15
size: NA
J: TRBJ2-3

CDR3: CASSVALHEEQFF
DNA: TGTGCCAGCAGCGTAGCTCTTCATGAGGAGCAGTTCTTC
D: NA
V: TRBV9
size: few
J: TRBJ2-1

CDR3: CASSYSKTVTETQYF
DNA: TGTGCCAGCAGTTACTCAAAGACAGTCACAGAGACCCAGTACTTC
D: NA
V: TRBV6-6
size: NA
J: TRBJ2-5

CDR3: CASSQGGSSSSYEQYF
DNA: TGCGCCAGCAGCCAAGGTGGCTCCTCAAGCTCCTACGAGCAGTACTTC
D: NA
V: TRBV4-1
size: NA
J: TRBJ2-7

CDR3: CASRRNTGELFF
DNA: TGTGCCAGCCGAAGAAACACCGGGGAGCTGTTTTTT
D: NA
V: TRBV28
size: NA
J: TRBJ2-2

CDR3: CASSPSHQYEQYF
DNA: TGTGCCAGCAGCCCTAGCCACCAATACGAGCAGTACTTC
D: NA
V: TRBV3-1
size: NA
J: TRBJ2-7

CDR3: CATSGTRDRAYEQYF
DNA: TGTGCCACCAGCGGAACCCGGGACAGAGCCTACGAGCAGTACTTC
D: TRBD1
V: TRBV15
size: NA
J: TRBJ2-7

CDR3: CSASLQGFSYEQYF
DNA: TGCAGTGCTTCCTTACAGGGATTCTCCTACGAGCAGTACTTC
D: NA
V: TRBV20-1
size: NA
J: TRBJ2-7

CDR3: CASTKGVNSDTQYF
DNA: TGTGCCAGCACTAAGGGGGTTAACTCAGATACGCAGTATTTT
D: NA
V: TRBV2
size: NA
J: TRBJ2-3

CDR3: CASRAQGDRPGYTF
DNA: TGTGCCAGCAGAGCACAGGGGGATCGTCCTGGCTACACCTTC
D: TRBD1
V: TRBV6-6
size: NA
J: TRBJ1-2

CDR3: CASSLGTGVNLIYEQYF
DNA: TGTGCCAGCAGCTTAGGAACGGGGGTAAACCTCATCTACGAGCAGTACTTC
D: NA
V: TRBV7-2
size: NA
J: TRBJ2-7

CDR3: CASGPPRLAGYNEQFF
DNA: TGTGCCAGCGGGCCCCCAAGACTAGCGGGATACAATGAGCAGTTCTTC
D: TRBD2
V: TRBV2
size: once
J: TRBJ2-1

CDR3: CASSSIGVDTQYF
DNA: TGTGCCAGCAGTTCCATTGGGGTAGATACGCAGTATTTT
D: NA
V: TRBV6-5
size: NA
J: TRBJ2-3

CDR3: CASSLKVSGANVLTF
DNA: TGTGCCAGCAGTTTAAAGGTCTCTGGGGCCAACGTCCTGACTTTC
D: NA
V: TRBV28
size: NA
J: TRBJ2-6

CDR3: CASSEGRDTDTQYF
DNA: TGTGCCAGCTCGGAGGGCCGGGACACAGATACGCAGTATTTT
D: NA
V: TRBV6-5
size: NA
J: TRBJ2-3

CDR3: CASSREVQETQFF
DNA: TGCGCCAGCAGCAGGGAGGTTCAAGAGACCCAGTTCTTC
D: NA
V: TRBV4-1
size: few
J: TRBJ2-1